The 28 T cell receptor beta chains below come from one sample, sequenced in a study of cytomegalovirus exposure and HLA in healthy donors. The primer mix had 60 Vbeta and 13 Jbeta primers. Only in-frame clones appear in the TCRdb table, and some are missing; sequencing was by immunoSEQ multiplex PCR. The table lists under 250,000 clones, approximately 78% of them singletons. Specimen: PBMCs. Source of these receptors: a male donor in good health and CMV-seronegative.

About this clone itself: This sample includes further DNA sequences coding for the same CDR3. This sequence joins TRBV15 and TRBJ1-1; D ambiguous. The germline gives CDR1 LNHNV, CDR2 YYDKDF (reference sequence). Trimming left V 1 base short and J 1 base short, with 7 bases between. The CDR3 spans 14 residues. This chain's CDR3 is CATSRVRENTEAFF. CDR3 nucleotide sequence: TGTGCCACCAGCAGAGTTCGGGAGAACACTGAAGCTTTCTTT.

The chain is built from TRBV5-4 and TRBJ2-2; 8 positions match TRBD1. With 5 bases clipped from V and 6 bases from J, the junction kept 12 bases outside the gene matches. Germline-derived CDR1 and CDR2 are SGHNT and YYREEE (reference sequence). The CDR3 is 16 amino acids. CDR3 coding DNA: TGTGCCAGCAGGAGGCTCGGACAGGGTGGGGCCGGGGAGCTGTTTTTT. Residues: CASRRLGQGGAGELFF.

This clone was recorded once. The chain joins TRBV5-1 to TRBJ2-1; 15 nucleotides line up with TRBD2. The CDR3 consists of 16 residues. V gave up 2 bases and J gave up 7 bases; unmatched junction bases: 4. The germline gives CDR1 SGHRS, CDR2 YFSETQ. CDR3 in amino acids: CASSLGTSGRKNEQFF. The CDR3 DNA reads as TGCGCCAGCAGCTTAGGGACTAGCGGGAGGAAAAATGAGCAGTTCTTC.

This chain joins TRBV27 and TRBJ2-7, with D perhaps matching TRBD1 (5 bases). V lost 6 bases, J lost 2 bases, and 11 bases lay in between. The CDR3 runs 13 residues. Germline V gene sequence: CDR1 MNHEY, CDR2 SMNVEV (reference sequence). CDR3 protein: CASRGVMPYEQYF. The CDR3, as DNA: TGTGCCAGCAGAGGGGTTATGCCCTACGAGCAGTACTTC.

This clone was picked up one time. The chain links TRBV30 to TRBJ1-5; D possibly corresponds to TRBD1 (6 bases). Trimming stripped 3 bases from V and 2 bases from J, with 23 bases between. The CDR3 is 18 residues long. In germline, CDR1 is GTSNPN, CDR2 SVGIG (reference sequence). DNA for the CDR3: TGTGCCTGGAGGGCCCTGACAGGCAAACCAGGGGGCAATCAGCCCCAGCATTTT. Its protein product is CAWRALTGKPGGNQPQHF.

DNA of the CDR3: TGTGCCACCCAAGGACTAGCGCTGACGCCTTACGAGCAGTACTTC. Its translation is CATQGLALTPYEQYF. The chain carries TRBV10-3 and TRBJ2-7; 9 bases fit TRBD2. This CDR3 contains 15 residues. Germline CDR1 is ENHRY and CDR2 is SYGVKD. With V trimmed by 10 bases and J by 4 bases, 14 bases remained unmatched.

V and J are TRBV28 and TRBJ2-7; 10 nucleotides agree with TRBD1. The CDR3 is 16 residues long. After removal of 5 bases from V and 1 base from J, the junction contained 8 bases not matched to a gene. Germline CDR1 and CDR2: MDHEN and SYDVKM. As DNA, the CDR3 is TGTGCCAGCAGTGGGACAGGGGCGCTCCCTTCCTACGAGCAGTACTTC. It is translated as CASSGTGALPSYEQYF.

A note on this clone: Other DNA sequences in the same sample also yield this CDR3. The chain recombines TRBV5-1 with TRBJ2-3, with 7 bases aligning to TRBD2. The CDR3 sequence is 17 residues long. In germline, CDR1 is SGHRS, CDR2 YFSETQ. V trimming: 4 bases; J trimming: 1 base; junction bases outside the gene matches: 12. The CDR3 here is CASSPGRLAEGTDTQYF. CDR3 DNA: TGCGCCAGCAGCCCGGGCCGGCTAGCGGAAGGCACAGATACGCAGTATTTT.

This sequence joins TRBV19 and TRBJ2-7; TRBD1 matches at 7 bases. CDR1 LNHDA and CDR2 SQIVND come from the germline V gene (reference sequence). This CDR3 contains 15 residues. V gave up 6 bases and J gave up 2 bases; unmatched junction bases: 10. The chain's CDR3 is CASSQAGTVPYEQYF. Here the CDR3 DNA reads TGTGCCAGTAGCCAAGCCGGGACAGTGCCCTACGAGCAGTACTTC. The variable domain in full, with the rest retrieved from reference TRBV19 and TRBJ2-7, is DGGITQSPKYLFRKEGQNVTLSCEQNLNHDAMYWYRQDPGQGLRLIYYSQIVNDFQKGDIAEGYSVSREKKESFPLTVTSAQKNPTAFYLCASSQAGTVPYEQYFGPGTRLTVT.

Here the CDR3 reads CASSARGGDYGSAEAFF. In DNA form, the CDR3 reads TGTGCCAGCAGCGCCCGGGGGGGGGACTACGGTTCCGCTGAAGCTTTCTTT. The V and J genes are TRBV7-3 and TRBJ1-1, with D maybe TRBD1 (5 bases). From germline, CDR1 is SGHTA and CDR2 FQGTGA. The CDR3 loop spans 17 amino acids. V shed 5 bases and J shed 6 bases, with 25 bases lying between them.

In this sample, this clone turned up once. The chain employs TRBV4-2 and TRBJ1-6; possible D gene TRBD1, 5 bases. This CDR3 contains 17 residues. The germline V and J ends were trimmed by 0 bases and 1 base, with 10 bases remaining between them. In germline, CDR1 is LGHNA, CDR2 YNFKEQ. The CDR3 DNA reads as TGTGCCAGCAGCCAAGACCCCCCAGGGTCCTATAATTCACCCCTCCACTTT. It yields the protein CASSQDPPGSYNSPLHF.

This clone has only a few counts. The chain employs TRBV25-1 and TRBJ1-1, with D perhaps matching TRBD1 (5 bases). Germline CDR1 MGHDK, CDR2 SYGVNS. The CDR3 length is 15 residues. The germline V and J ends were trimmed by 4 bases and 0 bases, with 12 bases remaining between them. The CDR3 sequence is CASSAREGMNTEAFF. CDR3 DNA: TGTGCCAGCAGTGCCAGGGAAGGAATGAACACTGAAGCTTTCTTT.

This chain joins TRBV5-4 and TRBJ2-5; 7 bases are a match to TRBD2. Germline V lookup: CDR1 SGHNT, CDR2 YYREEE (reference sequence). V dropped 0 bases and J dropped 10; count of bases not matched to a gene: 9. This CDR3 has 14 residues. The DNA for the CDR3 is TGTGCCAGCAGCTTGGGGGGGGGTCTCGAGGGCCAGTACTTC. Amino acids: CASSLGGGLEGQYF.

The V and J genes are TRBV7-8 and TRBJ1-1; D perhaps matches TRBD1 (5 bases). V was cut by 1 base and J by 8 bases, with 11 bases left in between. Germline assignment: CDR1 SGHVS and CDR2 FQNEAQ. This CDR3 comprises 13 residues. The DNA for the CDR3 is TGTGCCAGCAGCTTAGAACAGGCCTTCGAAGCTTTCTTT. This sequence encodes CASSLEQAFEAFF.

The chain couples TRBV15 to TRBJ1-2; D unresolved. CDR1 is LNHNV and CDR2 is YYDKDF in the germline V gene (reference sequence). V was trimmed by 8 bases and J by 5 bases, leaving 15 bases between them. The CDR3 sequence is 13 residues long. DNA for the CDR3: TGTGCCACCGGAGGAGTAAACCTTTATGGCTACACCTTC. Protein sequence: CATGGVNLYGYTF.

The gene calls are TRBV5-4 and TRBJ2-7; 10 bases line up with TRBD2. This CDR3 spans 15 amino acids. Losses at the gene ends were 4 bases for V and 6 bases for J; bases not matched to a gene: 10. Germline V CDR1 and CDR2: SGHNT, YYREEE (reference sequence). The DNA for the CDR3 is TGTGCCAGCAGCCCAAATAGCGGGAGGATTGGCGAGCAGTACTTC. This encodes CASSPNSGRIGEQYF.

This rearrangement joins TRBV30 to TRBJ2-3, with TRBD2 as a possible D gene (5 bases). V dropped 3 bases and J dropped 7 bases, with 14 bases sitting between them. CDR1 and CDR2 from the germline V gene are GTSNPN and SVGIG (reference sequence). There are 13 residues in the CDR3. CDR3 loop: CAWRGSEIYTQYF. In nucleotides, the CDR3 is TGTGCCTGGAGGGGGAGCGAGATCTATACGCAGTATTTT.

The V and J genes are TRBV15 and TRBJ2-3, with 8 bases identical to TRBD1. Germline lookup yields CDR1 LNHNV and CDR2 YYDKDF (reference sequence). CDR3 length equals 14 residues. The J segment lost 6 bases and the V segment lost 5 bases, leaving 7 bases of the junction unmatched. The CDR3 spells CATSQGAYTDTQYF. CDR3 sequence (DNA): TGTGCCACCAGCCAGGGGGCTTACACTGATACGCAGTATTTT.

About this clone itself: A junction boundary mismatches the germline segment, possibly from a read error. Written as DNA, the CDR3 is TGTGCCAGCAGCTTAGGGTTCGGAGAAAAAAGGTTC. Translation gives CASSLGFGEKRF. The chain has TRBV7-9 and TRBJ2-7; D not resolved. Germline CDR1 and CDR2: SEHNR and FQNEAQ (reference sequence). This CDR3 has 12 amino acids. Supplemented by reference TRBV7-9 and TRBJ2-7, the full variable domain reads DTGVSQNPRHKITKRGQNVTFRCDPISEHNRLYWYRQTLGQGPEFLTYFQNEAQLEKSRLLSDRFSAERPKGSFSTLEIQRTEQGDSAMYLCASSLGFGEKRFGPGTRLTVT.

The V call is TRBV25-1, the J call TRBJ2-7; weak D call: TRBD1 (5 bases). Germline V gene sequence: CDR1 MGHDK, CDR2 SYGVNS. V lost 6 bases, J lost 2 bases, and 14 bases lay in between. This CDR3 region has 14 residues. CDR3 sequence (DNA): TGTGCCAGCAGGGAGAGACAGTTTCCCTACGAGCAGTACTTC. Residues: CASRERQFPYEQYF.

The genes are TRBV23-1 and TRBJ1-1; the D gene is possibly TRBD1 (5 bases). TRBV23-1 carries the ORF label, with uncertain function. CDR3 length: 11 amino acids. The V and J ends lost 8 bases and 8 bases respectively, with 12 bases between them. Here the CDR3 reads CASQKRDEAFF. The DNA of the CDR3 is TGCGCCAGCCAAAAGCGGGACGAAGCTTTCTTT.

V is TRBV18 and J is TRBJ1-2; a weak D match, TRBD1 (6 bases). Germline V gene sequence: CDR1 KGHSH, CDR2 LQKENI. CDR3 length equals 13 residues. Between the trimmed V and J ends, which lost 0 bases and 6 bases, there was a span of 8 bases. The CDR3 protein is CASSPPGGDGYTF. As DNA, the CDR3 is TGTGCCAGCTCACCACCAGGGGGGGATGGCTACACCTTC.

J is TRBJ2-5 and V is TRBV7-6, with 10 bases aligning to TRBD1. Matching the DNA end better, TRBJ2-7 makes the J call doubtful. The germline V gene has CDR1 SGHVS and CDR2 FNYEAQ. CDR3 length: 15 amino acids. This chain's CDR3 is CASSSTGGHMGEQYF. The CDR3 DNA is TGTGCCAGCAGCTCGACAGGGGGCCACATGGGCGAGCAGTACTTC.

This clone was recorded once. J is TRBJ2-4 and V is TRBV5-4; D may be TRBD2 (6 bases). Between the trimmed V and J ends, which lost 2 bases and 8 bases, there was a span of 14 bases. This CDR3 has 14 amino acids. The germline gives CDR1 SGHNT, CDR2 YYREEE (reference sequence). The chain's CDR3 is CASSFPNPGDIQYF. The CDR3 coding sequence is TGTGCCAGCAGCTTCCCTAACCCGGGGGACATTCAGTACTTC.

V usage is TRBV18 and J usage is TRBJ2-2, with no clear D. This CDR3 contains 15 residues. The V end lost 2 bases, the J end lost 0 bases, and 7 bases lay between the germline ends. Germline V gene data show CDR1 as KGHSH and CDR2 as LQKENI. CDR3 in DNA: TGTGCCAGCTCACCAAGCAACGCGAACACCGGGGAGCTGTTTTTT. Protein: CASSPSNANTGELFF.

The sample holds a few counts of this clone. The chain employs TRBV5-5 and TRBJ1-1; TRBD1 matches at 12 bases. Trimming at V came to 4 bases and at J to 7 bases, leaving 8 bases not matched to a gene. The CDR3 runs 15 residues. The germline CDR1 and CDR2 sequences are SGHKS and YYEKEE (reference sequence). CDR3 in amino acids: CASSPPGQGAGEAFF. The CDR3 DNA is TGTGCCAGCAGCCCCCCGGGACAGGGGGCCGGTGAAGCTTTCTTT.

The rearrangement joins TRBV2 to TRBJ1-4; D is undetermined. CDR1 SNHLY and CDR2 FYNNEI come from the germline V gene. This CDR3 region has 14 residues. V lost 3 bases to trimming and J lost 8 bases, with 13 bases between them. CDR3 in DNA: TGTGCCAGCAGTGATTCTGGGCTCCGGGAAAAACTGTTTTTT. It encodes CASSDSGLREKLFF.

The chain links TRBV6-5 to TRBJ2-1; no firm D call. Germline loops: CDR1 MNHEY, CDR2 SVGAGI. The CDR3 loop spans 15 amino acids. V lost 1 base, J lost 5 bases, and 12 bases lay in between. Here the CDR3 DNA reads TGTGCCAGCAGTTACTTACCTCGACACAACAATGAGCAGTTCTTC. Protein: CASSYLPRHNNEQFF.